This T cell receptor (beta chain) was found in a study of T cells in localized non-small cell lung cancer. Study conclusions and caveats: Sequencing, confined to only one tumor region, leaves heterogeneity possible. Measurement of T cell clonality placed uninvolved adjacent lung highest, above the level in tumor.

In this sample, this clone turned up a few times. Its antigen is unidentified. The CDR3 covers 14 residues. Germline V CDR1 and CDR2: MNHNS, SASEGT. Trimming cost V 8 bases and J 4 bases, with 15 bases left between them. Sequenced by immunoSEQ multiplex PCR; TCRdb stores in-frame clones only, minus some. The sample holds 35,000 to 40,000 clones, approximately 94% seen once. V and J are TRBV6-1 and TRBJ1-5; tentatively, D is TRBD1 (5 bases). The sequencing here drew on peripheral blood, taken before any cancer treatment. The receptor's source is a female donor over 55 with stage I lung adenocarcinoma. The CDR3 region has the DNA TGTGCCAGCCAAGTACGGGGCCTTAATCAGCCCCAGCATTTT. Protein: CASQVRGLNQPQHF.